Below, 25 T cell receptor beta chains from the same sample are listed, as sequenced in a study of T cells in Graves' hyperthyroidism and ophthalmopathy. RNA transcripts served as the template for amplifying TCR beta CDR3 regions. HTBI primers drove first-round RT-PCR of the TCR CDR3. TCRdb used MiXCR to reprocess the multiplex PCR reads, holding one entry per CDR3 protein. The top ten hold about an eighth of the sample, which has around 600,000 distinct CDR3 sequences, about 14% seen once. Sequencing was carried out using blood. Receptors originate from a woman aged 50 to 60 with Graves' ophthalmopathy.

J is TRBJ1-2 and V is TRBV5-1, with no clear D. V lost 5 bases and J lost 6, with 11 bases in between. The germline V gene encodes CDR1 SGHRS and CDR2 YFSETQ. The CDR3 has 12 residues. The CDR3 nucleotides are TGCGCCAGCAGTGTAAGCGGGGATGGCTACACCTTC. It specifies CASSVSGDGYTF.

This clonotype has a count of ten or more. The chain carries TRBV6-1 and TRBJ1-2, with D uncertain. Germline V CDR1 and CDR2: MNHNS, SASEGT. CDR3 length: 13 amino acids. Deletions cut 10 bases from V and 5 bases from J, with 17 bases between. DNA for the CDR3: TGTGCCACCCAGCCAAGGGAATGGTATGGCTACACCTTC. Translation gives CATQPREWYGYTF.

The rearrangement uses TRBV12-3 or TRBV12-4 and TRBJ2-7; D may be TRBD2 (6 bases). Trimming took off 7 bases at V and 7 bases at J, with 11 bases between the two ends. The CDR3 runs to 11 residues. The chain's CDR3 is CASKIGGEQYF. The CDR3 DNA reads TGTGCCAGCAAAATTGGGGGGGAGCAGTACTTC.

In its sample, this clonotype was seen a few times. No conserved phenylalanine or tryptophan is present at the end of the CDR3, so a read error is the likely explanation. The chain employs TRBV11-2 and TRBJ1-1; no definite D call. This CDR3 has 13 residues. Germline CDR1 and CDR2: SGHAT and FQNNGV. V lost 1 base and J lost 0, with 3 bases in between. For the CDR3, the DNA is TGTGCCAGCAGCTTAGCACTGAACACTGAAGCTTTCCTT. Translation gives CASSLALNTEAFL.

This clonotype was observed a few times. The chain links TRBV19 to TRBJ2-1, with D possibly matching TRBD1 (5 bases). V shed 2 bases and J shed 3 bases, with 17 bases lying between them. CDR1 is LNHDA, CDR2 SQIVND, per germline (reference sequence). The CDR3 is made up of 17 amino acids. CDR3 bases: TGTGCCAGTAGTATACCCAGGGAAGGGGATGACTACAATGAGCAGTTCTTC. Its translation is CASSIPREGDDYNEQFF.

This clonotype was counted a few times. The V call is TRBV9, the J call TRBJ1-4; D is possibly TRBD1 (5 bases). V dropped 0 bases and J dropped 0 bases, with 12 bases sitting between them. This CDR3 has 17 amino acids. Looked up from germline, CDR1 is SGDLS and CDR2 is YYNGEE. Written as DNA, the CDR3 is TGTGCCAGCAGCGTAGTTGTAGGGACGTCAACTAATGAAAAACTGTTTTTT. It codes for CASSVVVGTSTNEKLFF.

In this sample, this clonotype turned up many times. This chain links TRBV4-3 with TRBJ2-1; D possibly corresponds to TRBD2 (5 bases). The CDR3 is 13 residues long. The germline V gene encodes CDR1 LGHNA and CDR2 YSLEER. V was trimmed by 0 bases and J by 14 bases, leaving 14 bases between them. The CDR3 coding sequence is TGCGCCAGCAGCCAAGAGAGCGGAACGGCTGAGTTCTTC. Protein: CASSQESGTAEFF.

The V gene is TRBV12-3 or TRBV12-4, the J gene TRBJ2-2; 9 bases match TRBD2. V lost 5 bases and J lost 9; bases outside the gene matches: 16. The CDR3 totals 17 residues. DNA of the CDR3: TGTGCCAGCAGTGCCAACTCTGCGGGAGGGCCAAATAGGGAGCTGTTTTTT. It encodes CASSANSAGGPNRELFF.

This clonotype was detected ten times or more. The chain joins TRBV9 to TRBJ1-1; D not certain. The V gene lost 0 bases and the J gene lost 0 bases, with 6 bases spanning the gap. CDR1 SGDLS and CDR2 YYNGEE come from the germline V gene. The CDR3 loop spans 14 amino acids. Here the CDR3 reads CASSVAAVNTEAFF. CDR3 bases: TGTGCCAGCAGCGTAGCTGCAGTGAACACTGAAGCTTTCTTT.

At least ten counts were recorded for this clonotype. The V gene is TRBV20-1, the J gene TRBJ1-1; D is perhaps TRBD1 (5 bases). The germline V gene has CDR1 DFQATT and CDR2 SNEGSKA (reference sequence). The length of the CDR3 is 12 residues. Between the trimmed V and J ends, which lost 4 bases and 5 bases, there was a span of 11 bases. CDR3 in amino acids: CSAKGRWTEAFF. The CDR3 DNA sequence: TGCAGTGCTAAGGGGCGGTGGACTGAAGCTTTCTTT.

This clonotype has at least ten counts. CDR3 in DNA: TGTGCCAGCACCCGGGACACAAGCACAGATACGCAGTATTTT. It encodes CASTRDTSTDTQYF. The chain carries TRBV28 and TRBJ2-3; TRBD1 might be the D (6 bases). Trimming took off 7 bases at V and 0 bases at J, with 11 bases between the two ends. The CDR3 sequence is 14 residues long. The germline gives CDR1 MDHEN, CDR2 SYDVKM.

This clonotype was seen only a few times. The chain joins TRBV19 to TRBJ2-1, with TRBD2 identical over 8 bases. Germline V gene lookup returns CDR1 LNHDA and CDR2 SQIVND (reference sequence). V lost 7 bases, J lost 8 bases, and 16 bases stayed unmatched. The CDR3 covers 16 residues. The CDR3: CASINGPGLGIYEQFF. The CDR3 nucleotides read TGTGCCAGTATTAACGGACCGGGACTAGGGATCTATGAGCAGTTCTTC.

Ten or more counts support this clonotype. This chain links TRBV7-2 with TRBJ1-2; 7 positions agree with TRBD1. The J segment lost 4 bases and the V segment lost 4 bases, leaving 6 bases of the junction unmatched. Germline CDR1 is SGHTA and CDR2 is FQGNSA. The CDR3 is 14 residues long. The CDR3 nucleotides read TGTGCCAGCAGCTCCATGACAGGGCCCTATGGCTACACCTTC. Protein: CASSSMTGPYGYTF.

This chain uses TRBV29-1 with TRBJ2-1, with 7 bases identical to TRBD1. Per the germline V gene, CDR1 is SQVTM and CDR2 is ANQGSEA. CDR3 length equals 15 residues. V trimming: 3 bases; J trimming: 1 base; junction bases outside the gene matches: 6. This CDR3 is CSVDGETGSYNEQFF. The DNA for the CDR3 is TGCAGCGTTGACGGTGAGACAGGGTCCTACAATGAGCAGTTCTTC.

This clonotype came up many times. This chain joins TRBV6-2 or TRBV6-3 and TRBJ2-1; 8 bases fit TRBD1. CDR3 length: 16 residues. V shed 4 bases and J 7 bases; nucleotides not matched to a gene: 12. The germline CDR1 and CDR2 sequences are MNHEY and SVGEGT. Written as DNA, the CDR3 is TGTGCCAGCAGTTCCCCGACAGGGGTTGGCAGGAATGAGCAGTTCTTC. Amino acid sequence: CASSSPTGVGRNEQFF.

This clonotype was counted between two and nine times. The V gene is TRBV5-1, the J gene TRBJ2-3, with 9 bases lining up with TRBD2. This CDR3 comprises 17 residues. Germline V CDR1 and CDR2: SGHRS, YFSETQ. The V and J ends lost 4 bases and 0 bases, in that order; junction bases with no gene match: 9. CDR3 nucleotides: TGCGCCAGCAGCCTGACTAGCGGAGCAAGGAGCACAGATACGCAGTATTTT. Translating it yields CASSLTSGARSTDTQYF.

This clonotype was observed many times. The rearrangement links TRBV10-3 to TRBJ1-1, with a tentative D call TRBD1 (5 bases). CDR1 ENHRY and CDR2 SYGVKD come from the germline V gene. The V and J ends lost 0 bases and 4 bases respectively, with 15 bases between them. The CDR3 extends over 16 amino acids. CDR3 sequence reads: CAISESRDRLGTEAFF. CDR3 DNA sequence: TGTGCCATCAGTGAGTCCCGGGACCGTTTGGGCACTGAAGCTTTCTTT.

In this sample, this clonotype turned up many times. The chain combines TRBV5-1 with TRBJ2-3, with a possible D match to TRBD2 (5 bases). The CDR3 loop spans 15 amino acids. The ends were cut back, 0 bases at V and 3 bases at J, with 11 bases in the middle. The germline CDR1 and CDR2 sequences are SGHRS and YFSETQ. CDR3: CASSLAGSGTDTQYF. In DNA, the CDR3 is TGCGCCAGCAGCTTGGCGGGAAGTGGGACAGATACGCAGTATTTT.

This clonotype was detected ten times or more. The rearrangement uses TRBV27 and TRBJ2-1; D is possibly TRBD2 (5 bases). Germline V gene lookup returns CDR1 MNHEY and CDR2 SMNVEV (reference sequence). The V gene lost 4 bases and the J gene lost 4 bases, with 14 bases spanning the gap. The CDR3 length is 15 residues. The CDR3 loop reads CASSYDSGWYNEQFF. In DNA form, the CDR3 reads TGTGCCAGCAGTTATGACTCGGGGTGGTACAATGAGCAGTTCTTC.

This clonotype was seen at least ten times. This chain uses TRBV30 with TRBJ2-7; D remains unclear. The V and J ends lost 0 bases and 2 bases respectively, with 8 bases between them. The CDR3 has 13 residues. Germline V lookup: CDR1 GTSNPN, CDR2 SVGIG (reference sequence). This chain's CDR3 is CAWSVPRAYEQYF. The CDR3 DNA follows: TGTGCCTGGAGTGTACCCAGAGCCTACGAGCAGTACTTC.

The chain carries TRBV10-3 and TRBJ2-7; 13 bases line up with TRBD2. The CDR3 runs to 16 residues. Losses at the gene ends were 6 bases for V and 0 bases for J; bases not matched to a gene: 5. Germline assignment: CDR1 ENHRY and CDR2 SYGVKD. CDR3: CAISGLAGVSSYEQYF. The CDR3 DNA reads TGTGCCATCAGCGGACTAGCGGGAGTATCCTCCTACGAGCAGTACTTC.

This clonotype was recorded many times. CDR3 bases: TGCAGTGCTAGAGATCTGTTGGCGGGCCAGAGCTCCTACAATGAGCAGTTCTTC. Translating it yields CSARDLLAGQSSYNEQFF. The chain joins TRBV20-1 to TRBJ2-1; D perhaps matches TRBD2 (5 bases). V was cut by 0 bases and J by 0 bases, with 18 bases left in between. The CDR3 contains 18 residues. The V gene's germline CDR1 is DFQATT and CDR2 SNEGSKA (reference sequence).

This clonotype has a count of ten or more. The chain is built from TRBV29-1 and TRBJ1-2; 11 bases agree with TRBD1. Germline CDR1 SQVTM, CDR2 ANQGSEA. The junction had 3 bases not matched to a gene; V was cut back by 4 bases and J by 8 bases. The CDR3 sequence is 12 residues long. CDR3 sequence (DNA): TGCAGCGTTGCCGGGACAGGGGGAGGCTACACCTTC. Its protein is CSVAGTGGGYTF.

J is TRBJ2-3 and V is TRBV7-9; D is unresolved. V dropped 0 bases and J dropped 0 bases, with 16 bases sitting between them. This CDR3 is built from 18 residues. CDR1 and CDR2 from the germline V gene are SEHNR and FQNEAQ (reference sequence). The CDR3 region is CASSLAPVSGPSTDTQYF. In DNA form, the CDR3 reads TGTGCCAGCAGCTTAGCGCCTGTTTCAGGCCCTAGCACAGATACGCAGTATTTT.

The genes are TRBV12-3 or TRBV12-4 and TRBJ1-6, with 7 positions matching TRBD1. The V gene end was trimmed by 6 bases and the J gene end by 11 bases; junction bases not matched to a gene: 10. The CDR3 has 14 amino acids. The CDR3 loop reads CASSPRQGYPPLHF. The CDR3 bases are TGTGCCAGCAGCCCTCGACAGGGTTATCCACCCCTCCACTTT.